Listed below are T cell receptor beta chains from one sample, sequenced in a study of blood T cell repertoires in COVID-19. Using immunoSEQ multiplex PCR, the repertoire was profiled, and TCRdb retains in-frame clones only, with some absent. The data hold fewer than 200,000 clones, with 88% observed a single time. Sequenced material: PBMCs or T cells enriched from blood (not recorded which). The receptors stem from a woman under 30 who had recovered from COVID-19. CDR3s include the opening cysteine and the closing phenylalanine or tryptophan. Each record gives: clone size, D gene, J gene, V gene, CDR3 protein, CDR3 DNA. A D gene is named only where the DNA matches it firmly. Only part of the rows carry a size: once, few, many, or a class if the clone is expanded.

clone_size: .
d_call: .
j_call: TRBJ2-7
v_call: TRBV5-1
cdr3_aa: CASSLVAGGEQYF
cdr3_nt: TGCGCCAGCAGCTTGGTAGCCGGTGGCGAGCAGTACTTC

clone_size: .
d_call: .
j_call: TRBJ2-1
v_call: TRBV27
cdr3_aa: CASSPMAGRVYNEQFF
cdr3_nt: TGTGCCAGCAGTCCCATGGCGGGACGGGTCTACAATGAGCAGTTCTTC

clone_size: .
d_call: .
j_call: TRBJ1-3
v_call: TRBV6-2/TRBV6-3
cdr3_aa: CASSLVRGTGNTIYF
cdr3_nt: TGTGCCAGCAGTTTGGTCAGGGGTACTGGAAACACCATATATTTT

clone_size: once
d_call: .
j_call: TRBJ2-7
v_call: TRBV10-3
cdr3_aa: CAISEGQTYEQYF
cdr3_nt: TGTGCCATCAGTGAGGGCCAGACCTACGAGCAGTACTTC

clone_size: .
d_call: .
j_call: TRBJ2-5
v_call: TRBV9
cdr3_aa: CASNNRPKETQYF
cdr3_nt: TGTGCCAGCAACAACAGACCCAAGGAGACCCAGTACTTC

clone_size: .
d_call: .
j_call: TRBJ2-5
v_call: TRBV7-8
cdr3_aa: CASRRVQETQYF
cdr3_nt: TGTGCCAGCAGGCGGGTCCAAGAGACCCAGTACTTC

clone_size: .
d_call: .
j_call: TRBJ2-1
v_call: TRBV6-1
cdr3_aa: CASSEGGIIYNEQFF
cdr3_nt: TGTGCCAGCAGTGAAGGCGGGATCATCTACAATGAGCAGTTCTTC

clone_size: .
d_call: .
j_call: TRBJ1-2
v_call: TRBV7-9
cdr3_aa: CATRNLGASYGYTF
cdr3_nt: TGTGCCACTCGGAACCTGGGGGCGTCGTATGGCTACACCTTC

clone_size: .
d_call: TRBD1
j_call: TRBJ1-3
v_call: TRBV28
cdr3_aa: CASMTGPGNTIYF
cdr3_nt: TGTGCCAGTATGACAGGGCCTGGAAACACCATATATTTT

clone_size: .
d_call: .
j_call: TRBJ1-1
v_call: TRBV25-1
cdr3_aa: CASSAFSGVETEAFF
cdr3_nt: TGTGCCAGCAGTGCCTTCTCCGGGGTAGAGACTGAAGCTTTCTTT

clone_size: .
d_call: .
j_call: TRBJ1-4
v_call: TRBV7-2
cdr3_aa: CASSSPRDNEKLFF
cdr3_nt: TGTGCCAGCAGCTCTCCCAGGGATAATGAAAAACTGTTTTTT

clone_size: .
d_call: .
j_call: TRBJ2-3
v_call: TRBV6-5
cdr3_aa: CASTERAPDTQYF
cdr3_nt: TGTGCCAGCACCGAGCGCGCGCCAGATACGCAGTATTTT

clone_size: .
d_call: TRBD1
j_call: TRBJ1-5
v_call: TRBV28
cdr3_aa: CASSLDRGGDQPQHF
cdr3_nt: TGTGCCAGCAGTTTAGACAGGGGTGGGGATCAGCCCCAGCATTTT

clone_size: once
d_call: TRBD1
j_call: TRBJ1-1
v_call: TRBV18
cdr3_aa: CASSPIRTGGTTEAFF
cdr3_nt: TGTGCCAGCTCCCCGATCCGGACAGGGGGTACCACTGAAGCTTTCTTT

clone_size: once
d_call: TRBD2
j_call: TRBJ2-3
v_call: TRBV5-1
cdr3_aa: CASSTGLAGSTDTQYF
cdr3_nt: TGCGCCAGCAGCACAGGACTAGCGGGAAGTACAGATACGCAGTATTTT

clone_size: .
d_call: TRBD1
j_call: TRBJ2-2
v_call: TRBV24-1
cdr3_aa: CATNRGAGELFF
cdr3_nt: TGTGCCACCAACAGGGGCGCCGGGGAGCTGTTTTTT

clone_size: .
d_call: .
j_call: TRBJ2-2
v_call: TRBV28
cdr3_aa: CASISQNTGELFF
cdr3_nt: TGTGCCAGCATATCACAGAACACCGGGGAGCTGTTTTTT

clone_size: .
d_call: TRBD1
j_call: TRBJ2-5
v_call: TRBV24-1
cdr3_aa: CATSDQDRQETQYF
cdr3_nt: TGTGCCACCAGTGACCAGGACAGGCAAGAGACCCAGTACTTC

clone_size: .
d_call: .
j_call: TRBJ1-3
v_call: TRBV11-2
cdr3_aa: CASSLISGGNTIYF
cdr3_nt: TGTGCCAGCAGCTTAATTTCGGGTGGAAACACCATATATTTT

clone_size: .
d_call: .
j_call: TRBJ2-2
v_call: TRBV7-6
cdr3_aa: CASRPTGLGWELFF
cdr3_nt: TGTGCCAGCCGCCCTACCGGACTTGGTTGGGAGCTGTTTTTT

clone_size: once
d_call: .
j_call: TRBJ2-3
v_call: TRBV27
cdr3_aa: CASSSYNTQYF
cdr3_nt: TGTGCCAGCAGTTCATACAATACGCAGTATTTT

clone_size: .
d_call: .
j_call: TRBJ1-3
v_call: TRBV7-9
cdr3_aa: CASAYPGGGSINGNTIYF
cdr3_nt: TGTGCCAGCGCTTATCCCGGGGGAGGTTCGATTAATGGAAACACCATATATTTT

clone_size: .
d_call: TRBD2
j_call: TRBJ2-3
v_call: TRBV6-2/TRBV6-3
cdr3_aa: CASTPLAGSDYTQYF
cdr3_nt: TGTGCCAGCACCCCCCTAGCGGGGTCTGATTATACGCAGTATTTT

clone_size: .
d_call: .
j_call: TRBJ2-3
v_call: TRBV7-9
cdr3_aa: CASSLIILPWRGHTDTQYF
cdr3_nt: TGTGCCAGCAGCTTAATAATACTTCCATGGCGGGGGCACACAGATACGCAGTATTTT

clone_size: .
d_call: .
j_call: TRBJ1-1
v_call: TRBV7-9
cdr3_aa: CASSLAQGLNTEAFF
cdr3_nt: TGTGCCAGCAGCTTAGCTCAGGGGCTGAACACTGAAGCTTTCTTT

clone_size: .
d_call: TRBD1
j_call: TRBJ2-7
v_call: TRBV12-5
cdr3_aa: CASGQDRAYEQYF
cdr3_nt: TGTGCTAGTGGCCAGGACAGGGCCTACGAGCAGTACTTC

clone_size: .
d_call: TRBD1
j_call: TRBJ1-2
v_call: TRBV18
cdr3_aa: CASSPPGQSYGYTF
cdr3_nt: TGTGCCAGCTCACCACCGGGACAGTCCTATGGCTACACCTTC

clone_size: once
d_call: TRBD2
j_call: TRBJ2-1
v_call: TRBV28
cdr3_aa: CASGGSLHNEQFF
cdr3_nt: TGTGCCAGCGGCGGGAGTCTCCACAATGAGCAGTTCTTC

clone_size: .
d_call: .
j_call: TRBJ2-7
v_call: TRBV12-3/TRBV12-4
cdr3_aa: CASGRVGSEQYF
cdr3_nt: TGTGCCAGCGGGAGAGTAGGGTCCGAGCAGTACTTC

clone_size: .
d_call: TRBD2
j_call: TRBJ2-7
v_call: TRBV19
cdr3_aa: CASSMAGDSYEQYF
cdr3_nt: TGTGCCAGTAGTATGGCGGGAGACTCCTACGAGCAGTACTTC

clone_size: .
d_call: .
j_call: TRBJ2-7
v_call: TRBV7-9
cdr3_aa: CASSPPLWGGEQYF
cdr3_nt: TGTGCCAGCAGCCCACCACTCTGGGGCGGCGAGCAGTACTTC

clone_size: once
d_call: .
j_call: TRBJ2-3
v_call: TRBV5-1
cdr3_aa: CASRLADRTDTQYF
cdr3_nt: TGCGCCAGCAGATTAGCGGACAGGACAGATACGCAGTATTTT

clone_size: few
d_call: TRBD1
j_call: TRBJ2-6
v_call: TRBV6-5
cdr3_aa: CASSRDSSGANVLTF
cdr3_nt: TGTGCCAGCAGCCGGGACAGTTCCGGGGCCAACGTCCTGACTTTC

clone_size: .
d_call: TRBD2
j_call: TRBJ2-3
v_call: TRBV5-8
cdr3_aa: CASSRLAGGTGYTQYF
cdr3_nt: TGTGCCAGCAGCCGACTAGCGGGAGGCACCGGGTATACGCAGTATTTT

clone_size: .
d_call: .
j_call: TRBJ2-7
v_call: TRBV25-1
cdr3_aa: CASSRQGQGPSGQYF
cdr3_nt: TGTGCCAGCAGCCGTCAGGGGCAGGGACCCTCTGGGCAGTACTTC

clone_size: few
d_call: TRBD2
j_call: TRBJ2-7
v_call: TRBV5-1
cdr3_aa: CASRPGVAGTYEQYF
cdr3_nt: TGCGCCAGCAGACCCGGGGTAGCGGGGACTTACGAGCAGTACTTC

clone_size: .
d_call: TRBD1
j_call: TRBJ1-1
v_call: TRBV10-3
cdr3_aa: CASRQGLGRETEAFF
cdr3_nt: TGTGCCAGCCGACAGGGTTTAGGCAGGGAGACTGAAGCTTTCTTT

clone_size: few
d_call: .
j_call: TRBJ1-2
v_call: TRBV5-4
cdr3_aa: CASSLGNSLPNYGYTF
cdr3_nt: TGTGCCAGCAGCTTGGGGAACAGTCTACCTAACTATGGCTACACCTTC

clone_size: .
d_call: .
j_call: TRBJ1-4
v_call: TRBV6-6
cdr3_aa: CASRPRQANEKLFF
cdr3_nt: TGTGCCAGCAGACCACGACAGGCTAATGAAAAACTGTTTTTT

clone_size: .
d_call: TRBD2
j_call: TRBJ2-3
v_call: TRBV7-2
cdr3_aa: CASSISLADPTDTQYF
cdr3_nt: TGTGCCAGCAGCATATCCCTAGCGGATCCCACAGATACGCAGTATTTT

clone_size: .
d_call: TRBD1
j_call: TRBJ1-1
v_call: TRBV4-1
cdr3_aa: CASSPQGQVLNTEAFF
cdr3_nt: TGCGCCAGCAGCCCACAAGGACAGGTGCTGAACACTGAAGCTTTCTTT

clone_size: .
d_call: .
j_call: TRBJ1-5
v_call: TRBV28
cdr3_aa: CASRRGYQPQHF
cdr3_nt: TGTGCCAGCAGGAGGGGGTACCAGCCCCAGCATTTT

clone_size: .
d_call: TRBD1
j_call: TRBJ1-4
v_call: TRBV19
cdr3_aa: CASSAGTGRGTTNEKLFF
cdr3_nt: TGTGCCAGTAGCGCGGGGACAGGGAGGGGGACAACTAATGAAAAACTGTTTTTT

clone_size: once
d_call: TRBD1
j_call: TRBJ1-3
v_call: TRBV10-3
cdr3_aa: CAISEPGQGLGNTIYF
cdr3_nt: TGTGCCATCAGTGAGCCCGGACAGGGCCTGGGAAACACCATATATTTT

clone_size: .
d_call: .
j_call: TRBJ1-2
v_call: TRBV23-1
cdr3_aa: CASSPDWGGYTF
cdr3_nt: TGCGCCAGCAGTCCGGACTGGGGTGGCTACACCTTC

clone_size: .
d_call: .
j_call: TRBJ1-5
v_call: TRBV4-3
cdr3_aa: CASSQDWMGSGVAQHF
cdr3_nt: TGCGCCAGCAGCCAAGATTGGATGGGGAGCGGAGTGGCCCAGCATTTT

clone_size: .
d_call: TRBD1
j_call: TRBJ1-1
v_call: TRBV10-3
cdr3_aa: CAITEQGDGTEAFF
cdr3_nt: TGTGCCATCACTGAACAGGGGGATGGCACTGAAGCTTTCTTT

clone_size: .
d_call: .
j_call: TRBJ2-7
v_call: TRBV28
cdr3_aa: CASSARTIIYEQYF
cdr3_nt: TGTGCCAGCAGTGCAAGGACAATAATCTACGAGCAGTACTTC

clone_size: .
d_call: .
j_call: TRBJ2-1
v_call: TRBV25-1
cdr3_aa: CASSDLPGNEQFF
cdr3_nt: TGTGCCAGCAGTGACCTACCTGGCAATGAGCAGTTCTTC

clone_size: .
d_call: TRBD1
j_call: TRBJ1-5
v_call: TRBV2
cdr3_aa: CASSAGGSNQPQHF
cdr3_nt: TGTGCCAGCAGCGCAGGGGGTAGCAATCAGCCCCAGCATTTT

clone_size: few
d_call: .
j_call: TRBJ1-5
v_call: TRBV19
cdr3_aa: CASSIDTQVNGNNQPQHF
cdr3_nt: TGTGCCAGTAGTATAGATACCCAGGTTAACGGGAACAATCAGCCCCAGCATTTT

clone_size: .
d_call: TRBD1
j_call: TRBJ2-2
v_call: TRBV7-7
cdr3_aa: CASSTRQGAYTGELFF
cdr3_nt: TGTGCTAGCAGCACCCGACAGGGGGCGTACACCGGGGAGCTGTTTTTT

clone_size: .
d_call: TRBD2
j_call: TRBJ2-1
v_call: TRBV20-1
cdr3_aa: CSASTTSWSYNEQFF
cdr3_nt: TGCAGTGCTAGTACGACTAGCTGGTCCTACAATGAGCAGTTCTTC

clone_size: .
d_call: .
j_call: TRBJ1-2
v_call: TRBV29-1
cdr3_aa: CSVNRADYGYTF
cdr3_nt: TGCAGCGTTAACAGGGCCGACTATGGCTACACCTTC

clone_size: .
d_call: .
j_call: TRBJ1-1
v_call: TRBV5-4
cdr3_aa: CASRNYGGMVVEAFF
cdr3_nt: TGTGCCAGCAGGAACTACGGGGGAATGGTGGTTGAAGCTTTCTTT

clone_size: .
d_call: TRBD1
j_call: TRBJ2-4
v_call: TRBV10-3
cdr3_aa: CAISESGPQGGKNIQYF
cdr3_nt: TGTGCCATCAGTGAGTCGGGACCACAGGGGGGTAAAAACATTCAGTACTTC

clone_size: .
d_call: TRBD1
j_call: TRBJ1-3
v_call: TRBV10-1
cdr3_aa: CASSPGQGARNTIYF
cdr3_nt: TGCGCCAGCAGCCCGGGACAGGGGGCTCGAAACACCATATATTTT

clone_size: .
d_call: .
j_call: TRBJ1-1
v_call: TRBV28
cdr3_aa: CASSFFGGAEAFF
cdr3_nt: TGTGCCAGCAGTTTTTTTGGCGGGGCTGAAGCTTTCTTT

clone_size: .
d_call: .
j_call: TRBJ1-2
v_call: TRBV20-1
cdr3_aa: CSASNEQEVGGGYTF
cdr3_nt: TGCAGTGCTAGTAACGAACAGGAAGTCGGGGGTGGCTACACCTTC

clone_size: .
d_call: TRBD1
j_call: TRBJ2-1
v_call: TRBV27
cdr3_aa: CASNRQGSYNEQFF
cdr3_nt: TGTGCCAGCAACCGACAGGGCTCCTACAATGAGCAGTTCTTC